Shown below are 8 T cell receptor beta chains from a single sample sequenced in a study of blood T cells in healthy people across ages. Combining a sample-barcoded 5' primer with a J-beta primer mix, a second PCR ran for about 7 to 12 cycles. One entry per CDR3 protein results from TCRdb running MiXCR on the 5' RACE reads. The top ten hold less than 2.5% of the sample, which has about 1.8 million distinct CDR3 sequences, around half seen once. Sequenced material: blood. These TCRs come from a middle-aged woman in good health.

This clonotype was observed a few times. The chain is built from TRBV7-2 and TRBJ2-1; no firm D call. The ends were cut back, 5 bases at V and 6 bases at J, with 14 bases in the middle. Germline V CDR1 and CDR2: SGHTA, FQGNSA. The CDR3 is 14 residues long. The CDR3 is CASSPDRSLNEQFF. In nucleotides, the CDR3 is TGTGCCAGCAGCCCAGACCGGAGTCTCAATGAGCAGTTCTTC.

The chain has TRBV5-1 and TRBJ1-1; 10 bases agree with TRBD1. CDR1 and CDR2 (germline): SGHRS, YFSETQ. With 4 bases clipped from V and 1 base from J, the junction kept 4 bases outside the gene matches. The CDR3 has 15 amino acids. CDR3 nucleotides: TGCGCCAGCAGCGGCCGGGACAGGGGGAACACTGAAGCTTTCTTT. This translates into CASSGRDRGNTEAFF.

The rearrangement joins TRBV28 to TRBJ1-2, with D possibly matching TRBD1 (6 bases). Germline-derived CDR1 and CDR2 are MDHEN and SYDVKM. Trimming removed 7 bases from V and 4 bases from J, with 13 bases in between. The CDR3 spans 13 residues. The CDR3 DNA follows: TGTGCCAGCACCGAGGACAGACGCTATGGCTACACCTTC. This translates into CASTEDRRYGYTF.

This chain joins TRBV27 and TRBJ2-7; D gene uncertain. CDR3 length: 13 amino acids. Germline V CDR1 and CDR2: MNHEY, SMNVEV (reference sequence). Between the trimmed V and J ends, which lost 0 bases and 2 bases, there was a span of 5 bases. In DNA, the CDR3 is TGTGCCAGCAGTTTATCAGTCACCTACGAGCAGTACTTC. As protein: CASSLSVTYEQYF.

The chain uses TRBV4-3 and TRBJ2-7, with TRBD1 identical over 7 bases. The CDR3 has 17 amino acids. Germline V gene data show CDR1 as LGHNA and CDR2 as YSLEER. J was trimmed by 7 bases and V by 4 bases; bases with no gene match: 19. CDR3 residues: CASSPIQGTESYNEQYF. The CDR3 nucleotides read TGCGCCAGCAGCCCAATACAGGGGACGGAATCCTACAATGAGCAGTACTTC.

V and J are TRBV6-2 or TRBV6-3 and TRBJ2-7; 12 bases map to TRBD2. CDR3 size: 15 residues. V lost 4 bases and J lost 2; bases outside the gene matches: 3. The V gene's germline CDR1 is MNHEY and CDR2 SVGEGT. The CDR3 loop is CASSWTSGAPYEQYF. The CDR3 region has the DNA TGTGCCAGCAGTTGGACTAGCGGGGCCCCCTACGAGCAGTACTTC.

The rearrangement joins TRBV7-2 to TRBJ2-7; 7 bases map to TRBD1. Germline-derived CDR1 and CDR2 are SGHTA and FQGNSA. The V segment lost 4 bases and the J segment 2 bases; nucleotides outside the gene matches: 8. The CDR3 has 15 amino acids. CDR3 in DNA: TGTGCCAGCAGCTCACCTCCCGGGACAGCCTACGAGCAGTACTTC. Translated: CASSSPPGTAYEQYF.

In nucleotides, the CDR3 is TGCAGTGCTCTGGGAGGAGCGGTAGCCAAAAACATTCAGTACTTC. It specifies CSALGGAVAKNIQYF. This rearrangement joins TRBV20-1 to TRBJ2-4; possibly TRBD2 for D (6 bases). Germline values: CDR1 DFQATT, CDR2 SNEGSKA (reference sequence). The CDR3 sequence is 15 residues long. Trimming pared 5 bases from V and 0 bases from J, leaving 14 bases between.